The TCR beta chain under discussion was sequenced for a study of blood T cell repertoires in COVID-19. Study information: From the United States, Italy and Spain came samples of acute and convalescent COVID-19. The analysed material was cDNA or gDNA that came from T cells, B-cell-depleted T cells, or PBMCs.

CDR1 and CDR2 from the germline V gene are LGHNA and YNFKEQ. The CDR3 sequence is 17 residues long. V was clipped by 0 bases and J by 0 bases, with 12 bases between them. Per the study methods: Researchers report that nucleated cell counts were estimated from reference gene primer amplification. Produced via immunoSEQ multiplex PCR; TCRdb's table is partial and in-frame only. V, J and clone size derive from that table, while D and trimming were established from the DNA sequence. The sample shows 63,000 or so clones, roughly 81% of them seen only once. The sequence derives from a human donor in a cohort sampled during active COVID-19. What was sequenced was peripheral blood. The rearrangement links TRBV4-2 to TRBJ2-1; D unclear. This chain's CDR3 is CASSQDRRVSSYNEQFF. The CDR3, as DNA: TGTGCCAGCAGCCAAGATCGCCGGGTGAGCTCCTACAATGAGCAGTTCTTC.